Each of the 23 T cell receptor beta chains below was sequenced from the same sample in a study of T cell responses to AZD1222 COVID-19 vaccine. TCRdb's copy holds only in-frame clones and misses some; the assay was immunoSEQ multiplex PCR. The sample records 120,000 or so clones, 75% to 95% being singletons. This specimen was peripheral blood, taken on day 0 of AZD1222 vaccination. The receptors were gathered from an adult in good health.

The chain couples TRBV4-1 to TRBJ2-1; D unclear. Trimming cost V 0 bases and J 0 bases, with 12 bases left between them. CDR3 length equals 17 residues. Germline V lookup: CDR1 MGHRA, CDR2 YSYEKL. The CDR3 DNA follows: TGCGCCAGCAGCCAAGATTGGCAGCAGAGCTCCTACAATGAGCAGTTCTTC. Its translation: CASSQDWQQSSYNEQFF.

The genes are TRBV3-1 (or the pseudogene TRBV3-2) and TRBJ1-1; D is unresolved. The V end lost 2 bases, the J end lost 4 bases, and 11 bases lay between the germline ends. Germline V gene data show CDR1 as LGHDT and CDR2 as YNNKEL (reference sequence). This CDR3 is 14 amino acids long. The CDR3, as DNA: TGTGCCAGCAGCCAACTACTGTTAGGCACTGAAGCTTTCTTT. This gives the protein CASSQLLLGTEAFF.

The chain uses TRBV19 and TRBJ2-1; 7 nucleotides align to TRBD2. The CDR3 consists of 14 residues. J was trimmed by 2 bases and V by 10 bases; bases with no gene match: 8. Germline CDR1 reads LNHDA; CDR2 reads SQIVND (reference sequence). This CDR3 is CATNRGGPYNEQFF. The CDR3 coding sequence is TGTGCCACTAACCGCGGGGGTCCCTACAATGAGCAGTTCTTC.

Regarding this clone: Other DNA sequences from this sample encode an identical CDR3 as well. The chain uses TRBV6-2 or TRBV6-3 and TRBJ1-2; D not resolved. The CDR3 covers 13 residues. Trimming pared 5 bases from V and 1 base from J, leaving 8 bases between. Germline CDR1 reads MNHEY; CDR2 reads SVGEGT. CDR3 region: CASSLDGNYGYTF. DNA of the CDR3: TGTGCCAGCAGTCTAGACGGTAACTATGGCTACACCTTC.

This rearrangement joins TRBV9 to TRBJ1-6; no reliable D call. Germline assignment: CDR1 SGDLS and CDR2 YYNGEE. CDR3 length: 14 amino acids. Trimming pared 2 bases from V and 8 bases from J, leaving 11 bases between. The CDR3 DNA reads TGTGCCAGCAGCGTCGTGGGAGGCGATTCACCCCTCCACTTT. Translated, it gives CASSVVGGDSPLHF.

The rearrangement joins TRBV5-1 to TRBJ1-2, with D hard to call. V was trimmed by 10 bases and J by 6 bases, leaving 13 bases between them. The germline gives CDR1 SGHRS, CDR2 YFSETQ. The CDR3 is made up of 11 amino acids. The CDR3 loop is CASGENNGYTF. The CDR3 coding sequence is TGCGCCTCCGGGGAGAATAATGGCTACACCTTC.

This chain uses TRBV2 with TRBJ2-6; D gene uncertain. Germline CDR1 reads SNHLY; CDR2 reads FYNNEI. CDR3 length: 15 residues. Deletions cut 6 bases from V and 0 bases from J, with 9 bases between. CDR3 residues: CASRTEYSGANVLTF. CDR3 nucleotide sequence: TGTGCCAGCAGGACGGAGTACTCTGGGGCCAACGTCCTGACTTTC.

The V and J genes are TRBV20-1 and TRBJ2-7; TRBD1 matches at 7 bases. The CDR3 is made up of 11 amino acids. CDR1 is DFQATT, CDR2 SNEGSKA, per germline (reference sequence). V lost 6 bases to trimming and J lost 12 bases; unmatched junction nucleotides: 11. The DNA of the CDR3 is TGCAGTGCCCCAAACAGGGGATATTGGTACTTC. Translation: CSAPNRGYWYF.

This sequence joins TRBV4-2 and TRBJ2-1; no clear D. Trimming removed 2 bases from V and 8 bases from J, with 22 bases in between. This CDR3 is built from 17 residues. Germline V gene sequence: CDR1 LGHNA, CDR2 YNFKEQ. The CDR3 DNA follows: TGTGCCAGCAGCCAATCCCTCCGGATCATCGGCGACGATGAGCAGTTCTTC. This sequence encodes CASSQSLRIIGDDEQFF.

The chain carries TRBV19 and TRBJ2-4; 7 nucleotides align to TRBD2. This CDR3 comprises 14 residues. V lost 5 bases and J lost 3; bases outside the gene matches: 4. In germline, CDR1 is LNHDA, CDR2 SQIVND (reference sequence). Here the CDR3 DNA reads TGTGCCAGTAGTGACGGACTAGTCAAAAACATTCAGTACTTC. It codes for CASSDGLVKNIQYF.

Here the CDR3 reads CASMLRGRVGETQYF. The CDR3 DNA reads as TGTGCCAGCATGCTGAGGGGGCGCGTAGGCGAGACCCAGTACTTC. The genes are TRBV27 and TRBJ2-5; 7 positions match TRBD1. The CDR3 spans 15 residues. V trimming: 7 bases; J trimming: 5 bases; junction bases outside the gene matches: 13. Per germline, CDR1 MNHEY and CDR2 SMNVEV (reference sequence).

The rearrangement joins TRBV9 to TRBJ2-1, with 7 positions matching TRBD2. Germline CDR1 is SGDLS and CDR2 is YYNGEE. The V segment lost 0 bases and the J segment 2 bases; nucleotides outside the gene matches: 5. The CDR3 has 16 amino acids. This chain's CDR3 is CASSVGSLAAYNEQFF. The DNA of the CDR3 is TGTGCCAGCAGCGTAGGGAGCCTAGCGGCCTACAATGAGCAGTTCTTC. The full variable domain, completed using reference TRBV9 and TRBJ2-1, is DSGVTQTPKHLITATGQRVTLRCSPRSGDLSVYWYQQSLDQGLQFLIQYYNGEERAKGNILERFSAQQFPDLHSELNLSSLELGDSALYFCASSVGSLAAYNEQFFGPGTRLTVL.

The chain joins TRBV6-6 to TRBJ1-5; 10 nucleotides match TRBD1. Germline-derived CDR1 and CDR2 are MNHNY and SVGAGI (reference sequence). V shed 8 bases and J 5 bases; nucleotides not matched to a gene: 9. This CDR3 region has 15 residues. In DNA form, the CDR3 reads TGTGCCAGCGGGCCGGGACAGGGGATACATCAGCCCCAGCATTTT. It codes for CASGPGQGIHQPQHF.

The gene calls are TRBV2 and TRBJ2-2; TRBD2 might be the D (6 bases). Germline V gene lookup returns CDR1 SNHLY and CDR2 FYNNEI. The CDR3 contains 13 residues. The V end lost 5 bases, the J end lost 3 bases, and 7 bases lay between the germline ends. The CDR3 spells CASSLADTGELFF. The CDR3 coding sequence is TGTGCCAGCAGTTTAGCGGACACCGGGGAGCTGTTTTTT.

The CDR3 is CASSLRRREGRGNEQFF. DNA for the CDR3: TGTGCCAGCAGCTTAAGAAGGCGGGAGGGCCGGGGCAATGAGCAGTTCTTC. This chain connects TRBV7-2 to TRBJ2-1; 9 bases are shared with TRBD2. CDR3 length equals 17 residues. The germline CDR1 and CDR2 sequences are SGHTA and FQGNSA. Trimming took 2 bases from V and 6 from J; bases not matched to a gene: 11.

This chain uses TRBV7-2 with TRBJ1-5, with D possibly being TRBD1 (6 bases). Germline CDR1 is SGHTA and CDR2 is FQGNSA. The CDR3 runs 15 residues. V lost 6 bases and J lost 0, with 12 bases in between. The DNA for the CDR3 is TGTGCCAGCAGATTGGGCAGGGGTAGCAATCAGCCCCAGCATTTT. Its protein product is CASRLGRGSNQPQHF.

A word on this clone: Other DNA variants within this sample encode the same CDR3. This chain links TRBV5-1 with TRBJ2-1, with a possible D match to TRBD2 (6 bases). The ends were cut back, 2 bases at V and 2 bases at J, with 8 bases in the middle. The CDR3 contains 14 residues. In germline, CDR1 is SGHRS, CDR2 YFSETQ. CDR3 amino acids: CASSLSGAYNEQFF. CDR3 nucleotides: TGCGCCAGCAGCTTATCGGGGGCCTACAATGAGCAGTTCTTC.

In DNA, the CDR3 is TGTGCCAGCAGCTCCCGACTAGCGGGAGCCTTCGGGGACAATGAGCAGTTCTTC. Residues: CASSSRLAGAFGDNEQFF. The rearrangement joins TRBV13 to TRBJ2-1, with TRBD2 identical over 12 bases. Germline CDR1 and CDR2: PRHDT and FYEKMQ (reference sequence). The CDR3 has 18 amino acids. V shed 4 bases, J shed 5 bases, and the junction held 12 bases outside the gene matches.

In this sample, this clone turned up once. The V call is TRBV28, the J call TRBJ2-3; 9 bases are a match to TRBD2. V gave up 6 bases and J gave up 3 bases; unmatched junction bases: 4. CDR1 MDHEN and CDR2 SYDVKM come from the germline V gene. The CDR3 sequence is 14 residues long. The CDR3 reads CASRVAGATDTQYF. The CDR3 DNA sequence: TGTGCCAGCAGGGTAGCGGGAGCGACAGATACGCAGTATTTT.

The V gene is TRBV7-3, the J gene TRBJ2-7, with 7 bases aligning to TRBD2. In germline, CDR1 is SGHTA, CDR2 FQGTGA. V lost 1 base, J lost 7 bases, and 1 base stayed unmatched. CDR3 size: 12 residues. The CDR3 is CASSLNGGEQYF. Written as DNA, the CDR3 is TGTGCCAGCAGCTTAAACGGGGGGGAGCAGTACTTC.

V and J are TRBV5-5 and TRBJ2-2; D unclear. The germline gives CDR1 SGHKS, CDR2 YYEKEE (reference sequence). The CDR3 length is 16 residues. Trimming removed 0 bases from V and 4 bases from J, with 13 bases in between. CDR3 protein: CASSLGPIRATGELFF. The CDR3, as DNA: TGTGCCAGCAGCTTGGGTCCAATTAGGGCCACCGGGGAGCTGTTTTTT.

V is TRBV18 and J is TRBJ1-1; 9 bases match TRBD1. CDR1 and CDR2 from the germline V gene are KGHSH and LQKENI. The V segment lost 3 bases and the J segment 7 bases; nucleotides outside the gene matches: 6. This CDR3 is built from 14 residues. The CDR3 region has the DNA TGTGCCAGCTCACCGCCACAGGGGGCGGGTGAAGCTTTCTTT. Its protein is CASSPPQGAGEAFF. The complete variable domain, with remaining parts taken from reference TRBV18 and TRBJ1-1, reads NAGVMQNPRHLVRRRGQEARLRCSPMKGHSHVYWYRQLPEEGLKFMVYLQKENIIDESGMPKERFSAEFPKEGPSILRIQQVVRGDSAAYFCASSPPQGAGEAFFGQGTRLTVV.

J is TRBJ2-2 and V is TRBV27, with TRBD2 matching 8 bases. V shed 0 bases, J shed 5 bases, and the junction held 8 bases outside the gene matches. CDR3 length: 17 amino acids. Germline CDR1 reads MNHEY; CDR2 reads SMNVEV (reference sequence). The CDR3: CASSLSPGGGMTGELFF. The CDR3 nucleotides are TGTGCCAGCAGTTTATCGCCGGGAGGGGGTATGACCGGGGAGCTGTTTTTT.